This T cell receptor (beta chain) was found in a study of PD-L1 blockade in urothelial cancer. TCRdb's copy holds only in-frame clones and misses some; the assay was immunoSEQ multiplex PCR. The sample has just over 20,000 clones; 90% are singletons. V dropped 11 bases and J dropped 6; count of bases not matched to a gene: 13. The CDR3 length is 15 residues. Germline CDR1 reads LNHDA; CDR2 reads SQIVND (reference sequence). The TCR originated in a woman between 55 and 75 years old with urothelial cancer. This chain connects TRBV19 to TRBJ1-4, with 9 bases matching TRBD1. This specimen consisted of PBMCs, obtained around atezolizumab (anti-PD-L1) treatment. The CDR3 sequence is CASKRGTGRYEKLFF. CDR3 in DNA: TGTGCCTCGAAACGGGGGACAGGGAGATATGAAAAACTGTTTTTT.